The sequence of this TCR beta chain was determined in a study of CD8 T cells in Susac syndrome. Whole-study context: When blood was collected, patients with Susac syndrome were therapy-naive, were taking corticosteroids, or were receiving intravenous immunoglobulin alone.

Comment on this clonotype: The antigen is unknown.

CDR1 and CDR2 (germline): SGDLS, YYNGEE. V dropped 4 bases and J dropped 1; count of bases not matched to a gene: 11. This CDR3 spans 17 amino acids. Study-wide findings and caveats: An acknowledgment was made by the study that its TCR sequencing and HLA analysis involved relatively few individuals.

With random hexamers, roughly 0.45 to 1 ug RNA was reverse transcribed. TCR beta CDR3 was amplified by immunoSEQ multiplex PCR. This amplification extended across 54 Vbeta and 13 Jbeta segments. MiXCR, run by TCRdb on the immunoSEQ multiplex PCR reads, gives a single entry per CDR3 protein. The sample records 180,000 or so distinct CDR3 sequences, 85% to 95% being singletons. The authors sequenced TCR beta from blood CD8+ and CD4+ T cells. The sequencing input was CD4+ T cells from PBMCs. The sequence derives from a human donor with Susac syndrome. This chain joins TRBV9 and TRBJ2-7; 10 bases line up with TRBD1. This chain's CDR3 is CASSSLGGGQGSYEQYF. As DNA, the CDR3 is TGTGCCAGCAGCTCCCTAGGGGGGGGACAGGGGTCCTACGAGCAGTACTTC.